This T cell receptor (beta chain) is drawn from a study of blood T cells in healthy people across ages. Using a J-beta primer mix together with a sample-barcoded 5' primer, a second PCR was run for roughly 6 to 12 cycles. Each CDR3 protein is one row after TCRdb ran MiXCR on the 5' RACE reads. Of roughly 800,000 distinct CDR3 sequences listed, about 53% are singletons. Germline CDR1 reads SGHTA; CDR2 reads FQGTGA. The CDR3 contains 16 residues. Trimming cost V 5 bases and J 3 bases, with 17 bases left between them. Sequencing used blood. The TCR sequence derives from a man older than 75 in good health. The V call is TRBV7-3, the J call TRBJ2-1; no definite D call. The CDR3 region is CASSPQARTGYNEQFF. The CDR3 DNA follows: TGTGCCAGCAGCCCGCAGGCTCGGACGGGCTACAATGAGCAGTTCTTC. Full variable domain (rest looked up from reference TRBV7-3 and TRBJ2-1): GAGVSQTPSNKVTEKGKYVELRCDPISGHTALYWYRQSLGQGPEFLIYFQGTGAADDSGLPNDRFFAVRPEGSVSTLKIQRTERGDSAVYLCASSPQARTGYNEQFFGPGTRLTVL.